Below, 10 T cell receptor beta chains from the same sample are listed, as sequenced in a study of T cells in Graves' hyperthyroidism and ophthalmopathy. RNA transcripts were the template for amplifying TCR beta CDR3 regions. The HTBI primer set drove a first-round RT-PCR of the TCR CDR3. TCRdb reprocessed the multiplex PCR reads via MiXCR and lists one record per CDR3 protein. The sample lists some 270,000 distinct CDR3 sequences; about an eighth were seen once. Sequencing was carried out using blood. The receptors derive from a woman aged 25 to 39 with Graves' hyperthyroidism that later progressed to Graves' ophthalmopathy.

This clonotype has at least ten counts. This chain uses TRBV20-1 with TRBJ1-1, with D hard to call. Looked up from germline, CDR1 is DFQATT and CDR2 is SNEGSKA (reference sequence). CDR3 length: 12 residues. V lost 0 bases to trimming and J lost 5 bases, with 7 bases between them. CDR3 sequence (DNA): TGCAGTGCTAGAGATCCGGGAACTGAAGCTTTCTTT. As protein: CSARDPGTEAFF.

This clonotype was picked up a small number of times. The V gene is TRBV6-1, the J gene TRBJ2-2; D perhaps matches TRBD1 (6 bases). This CDR3 has 16 amino acids. From germline, CDR1 is MNHNS and CDR2 SASEGT. The germline V and J ends were trimmed by 1 base and 4 bases, with 13 bases remaining between them. The CDR3 reads CASSEGGHWGTGELFF. The CDR3 nucleotides are TGTGCCAGCAGTGAAGGGGGGCACTGGGGCACCGGGGAGCTGTTTTTT.

This clonotype was detected ten times or more. J is TRBJ1-5 and V is TRBV6-2 or TRBV6-3; 10 nucleotides line up with TRBD1. V shed 6 bases and J 2 bases; nucleotides not matched to a gene: 4. Germline V gene sequence: CDR1 MNHEY, CDR2 SVGEGT. The CDR3 has 15 amino acids. The CDR3 here is CASRTGGAGNQPQHF. CDR3 nucleotides: TGTGCCAGCAGGACAGGGGGCGCGGGCAATCAGCCCCAGCATTTT.

This clonotype was seen a handful of times. A much larger clone differs from this one at a single base, so this may be a read error. This rearrangement joins TRBV12-3 or TRBV12-4 to TRBJ1-1, with D possibly TRBD1 on 5 matching bases. The CDR3 totals 13 residues. Trimming removed 6 bases from V and 4 bases from J, with 12 bases in between. The CDR3 region has the DNA TGTGCCAGCAGCCGGGGCAGGGTCACTGAAGCTTTCTTT. Amino acid sequence: CASSRGRVTEAFF.

There are many counts of this clonotype. This chain uses TRBV12-3 or TRBV12-4 with TRBJ2-7; TRBD2 agrees at 10 bases. This CDR3 is built from 16 residues. V trimming: 6 bases; J trimming: 5 bases; junction bases outside the gene matches: 13. CDR3 loop: CASSKGPGLAPNEQYF. DNA of the CDR3: TGTGCCAGCAGCAAGGGGCCGGGACTAGCGCCGAACGAGCAGTACTTC.

The chain employs TRBV5-6 and TRBJ1-1, with 8 bases fitting TRBD1. From germline, CDR1 is SGHDT and CDR2 YYEEEE. The V and J ends lost 3 bases and 3 bases, in that order; junction bases with no gene match: 4. This CDR3 is 14 amino acids long. CDR3 residues: CASSSQGVDTEAFF. As DNA, the CDR3 is TGTGCCAGCAGCTCACAGGGGGTTGACACTGAAGCTTTCTTT.

This clonotype was seen only once. V and J are TRBV12-3 or TRBV12-4 and TRBJ2-3; 12 bases map to TRBD2. There are 15 residues in the CDR3. V lost 8 bases, J lost 5 bases, and 8 bases stayed unmatched. For the CDR3, the DNA is TGTGCCAGCCCTATCCTAGCGGGAGGGATAGATACGCAGTATTTT. This sequence encodes CASPILAGGIDTQYF.

This chain uses TRBV2 with TRBJ2-7; D remains unclear. Germline CDR1 SNHLY, CDR2 FYNNEI. The germline V and J ends were trimmed by 4 bases and 2 bases, with 12 bases remaining between them. This CDR3 has 14 residues. The CDR3 nucleotides are TGTGCCAGCAGTGTGGGCAAACAGCCCTACGAGCAGTACTTC. Residues: CASSVGKQPYEQYF. The whole variable domain, remainder taken from reference TRBV2 and TRBJ2-7, is EPEVTQTPSHQVTQMGQEVILRCVPISNHLYFYWYRQILGQKVEFLVSFYNNEISEKSEIFDDQFSVERPDGSNFTLKIRSTKLEDSAMYFCASSVGKQPYEQYFGPGTRLTVT.

V gene TRBV5-6 combines with J gene TRBJ2-3, with 7 bases lining up with TRBD1. Germline assignment: CDR1 SGHDT and CDR2 YYEEEE. The CDR3 length is 16 residues. V was clipped by 2 bases and J by 1 base; unmatched bases: 7. The CDR3 region is CASSFLDRVGTDTQYF. The CDR3 nucleotides read TGTGCCAGCAGCTTTCTTGACAGGGTCGGCACAGATACGCAGTATTTT.

The rearrangement joins TRBV25-1 to TRBJ1-5; D is undetermined. The CDR3 is made up of 15 amino acids. The germline V gene has CDR1 MGHDK and CDR2 SYGVNS. Trimming took off 3 bases at V and 4 bases at J, with 13 bases between the two ends. CDR3 residues: CASSESHAGNQPQHF. For the CDR3, the DNA is TGTGCCAGCAGTGAGTCTCATGCGGGGAATCAGCCCCAGCATTTT.